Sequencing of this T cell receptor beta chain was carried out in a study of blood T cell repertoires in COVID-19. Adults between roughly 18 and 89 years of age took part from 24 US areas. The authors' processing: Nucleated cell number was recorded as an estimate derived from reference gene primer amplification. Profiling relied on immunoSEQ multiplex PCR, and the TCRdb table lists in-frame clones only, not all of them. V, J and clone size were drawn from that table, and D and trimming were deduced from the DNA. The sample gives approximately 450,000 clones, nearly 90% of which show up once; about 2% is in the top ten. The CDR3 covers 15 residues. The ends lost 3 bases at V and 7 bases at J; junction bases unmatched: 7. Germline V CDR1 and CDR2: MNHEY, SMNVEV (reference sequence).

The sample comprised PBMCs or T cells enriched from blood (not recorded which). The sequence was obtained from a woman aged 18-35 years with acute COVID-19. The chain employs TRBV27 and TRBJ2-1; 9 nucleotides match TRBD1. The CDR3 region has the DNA TGTGCCAGCAGTTTCCCGGGACAGGGAGGGAATGAGCAGTTCTTC. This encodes CASSFPGQGGNEQFF.